A selection of T cell receptor beta chains follows, all from one sample in a study of blood T cell repertoires in COVID-19. Sequencing used immunoSEQ multiplex PCR; TCRdb keeps in-frame clones, though not all of them. The table has 140,000 to 150,000 clones, 79% seen once. What was sequenced was peripheral blood. All receptors come from a man aged 45 to 65 with active or convalescent COVID-19. Each CDR3 is given with its conserved first and last residue. Each record gives: V gene, CDR3 length, clone size, D gene, J gene, CDR3 protein, CDR3 DNA. A D gene is named only where the DNA matches it firmly. Size is omitted from some rows. Given values are once, few, many or a class for expanded clones.

V: TRBV27; length: 12; size: NA; D: NA; J: TRBJ2-3; CDR3: CASSRDGDTQYF; DNA: TGTGCCAGCTCCCGGGATGGAGATACGCAGTATTTT
V: TRBV29-1; length: 15; size: NA; D: TRBD2; J: TRBJ2-1; CDR3: CSVERPSGRGNEQFF; DNA: TGCAGCGTTGAAAGGCCTAGCGGGAGGGGTAATGAGCAGTTCTTC
V: TRBV2; length: 13; size: few; D: NA; J: TRBJ1-2; CDR3: CATRHQYNYGYTF; DNA: TGTGCCACCCGACACCAGTATAACTATGGCTACACCTTC
V: TRBV4-1; length: 14; size: once; D: NA; J: TRBJ2-7; CDR3: CASSQENRPYEQYF; DNA: TGCGCCAGCAGCCAAGAAAACAGGCCCTACGAGCAGTACTTC
V: TRBV28; length: 14; size: few; D: TRBD1; J: TRBJ1-5; CDR3: CASSLQGGNQPQHF; DNA: TGTGCCAGCAGTTTACAGGGGGGCAATCAGCCCCAGCATTTT
V: TRBV6-2/TRBV6-3; length: 11; size: few; D: NA; J: TRBJ2-7; CDR3: CASSSGLGQYF; DNA: TGTGCCAGCAGTTCCGGGTTGGGGCAGTACTTC
V: TRBV4-2; length: 12; size: many; D: TRBD1; J: TRBJ1-1; CDR3: CASSQSQGKAFF; DNA: TGTGCCAGCAGCCAGTCACAGGGGAAAGCTTTCTTT
V: TRBV28; length: 17; size: few; D: NA; J: TRBJ2-1; CDR3: CASTLGRDYLSYNEQFF; DNA: TGTGCCAGCACCTTGGGGCGGGATTATCTCTCCTACAATGAGCAGTTCTTC
V: TRBV28; length: 18; size: few; D: NA; J: TRBJ2-1; CDR3: CASSFPRRDSYSYNEQFF; DNA: TGTGCCAGCAGTTTCCCGCGCCGGGACTCCTACTCCTACAATGAGCAGTTCTTC
V: TRBV5-5; length: 17; size: NA; D: NA; J: TRBJ2-1; CDR3: CASSLPLGTVGNNEQFF; DNA: TGTGCCAGCAGCTTACCATTAGGGACTGTAGGGAACAATGAGCAGTTCTTC
V: TRBV9; length: 13; size: NA; D: NA; J: TRBJ2-2; CDR3: CASSPVNTGELFF; DNA: TGTGCCAGCAGCCCTGTAAACACCGGGGAGCTGTTTTTT
V: TRBV11-2; length: 15; size: few; D: TRBD2; J: TRBJ2-5; CDR3: CASSFGTSGGETQYF; DNA: TGTGCCAGCAGCTTCGGGACTAGCGGTGGAGAGACCCAGTACTTC
V: TRBV25-1; length: 15; size: NA; D: TRBD1; J: TRBJ1-6; CDR3: CASSDSTGWNSPLHF; DNA: TGTGCCAGCAGTGACTCGACAGGGTGGAATTCACCCCTCCACTTT
V: TRBV11-2; length: 18; size: once; D: TRBD2; J: TRBJ2-5; CDR3: CASNQNSGSSLLLETQYF; DNA: TGTGCCAGCAACCAAAATAGCGGGAGTTCGCTTCTGTTGGAGACCCAGTACTTC
V: TRBV12-3/TRBV12-4; length: 11; size: few; D: NA; J: TRBJ2-7; CDR3: CASSPGYEQYF; DNA: TGTGCCAGCAGTCCGGGGTACGAGCAGTACTTC
V: TRBV10-3; length: 14; size: NA; D: TRBD2; J: TRBJ2-7; CDR3: CAISESSAGGEQYF; DNA: TGTGCCATCAGTGAGTCCTCGGCGGGGGGCGAGCAGTACTTC
V: TRBV6-1; length: 19; size: NA; D: TRBD2; J: TRBJ2-5; CDR3: CASSEAKSGTSGYQETQYF; DNA: TGTGCCAGCAGTGAAGCTAAATCCGGGACTAGCGGATACCAAGAGACCCAGTACTTC
V: TRBV5-1; length: 16; size: NA; D: TRBD1; J: TRBJ1-5; CDR3: CASSLDGTGNSQPQHF; DNA: TGCGCCAGCAGCTTGGATGGGACAGGCAACAGTCAGCCCCAGCATTTT
V: TRBV5-5; length: 16; size: NA; D: TRBD1; J: TRBJ1-2; CDR3: CASSSRGTGGSYGYTF; DNA: TGTGCCAGCAGCTCCAGAGGGACAGGGGGAAGCTATGGCTACACCTTC
V: TRBV24-1; length: 16; size: few; D: NA; J: TRBJ2-7; CDR3: CATSGGTGTVMVEQYF; DNA: TGTGCCACCAGTGGCGGGACCGGGACAGTGATGGTCGAGCAGTACTTC
V: TRBV10-2; length: 14; size: few; D: TRBD1; J: TRBJ2-3; CDR3: CASSEGQGTDTQYF; DNA: TGCGCCAGCAGTGAGGGACAGGGCACAGATACGCAGTATTTT
V: TRBV18; length: 13; size: few; D: TRBD1; J: TRBJ1-2; CDR3: CASSPTGEYGYTF; DNA: TGTGCCAGCTCACCCACAGGGGAGTATGGCTACACCTTC
V: TRBV9; length: 14; size: NA; D: TRBD1; J: TRBJ1-1; CDR3: CASSVGQGHTEAFF; DNA: TGTGCCAGCAGCGTAGGACAGGGCCACACTGAAGCTTTCTTT
V: TRBV28; length: 16; size: NA; D: TRBD1; J: TRBJ1-4; CDR3: CASSSYRGSLGRKLFF; DNA: TGTGCCAGCAGTTCATACAGGGGGTCCCTAGGGCGTAAACTGTTTTTT